Listed here are 26 T cell receptor beta chains from one sample, sequenced in a study of shared clonotypes between healthy human individuals. The data were produced by immunoSEQ multiplex PCR, yet TCRdb's version contains in-frame clones alone and is incomplete. The table shows some 500,000 clones, with about 96% occurring only once. The sequenced sample was naive CD4+ T cells sorted from blood. Subset meaning: CD45RA+ positively selected. All receptors derive from a woman in her 30s in good health.

This clone was counted a single time. The chain employs TRBV23-1 and TRBJ1-5, with no clear D. TRBV23-1 counts as an open reading frame of uncertain function. V was shortened by 5 bases and J by 1 base, with 12 bases between the two germline ends. The CDR3 is 15 amino acids. CDR3 in DNA: TGCGCCAGCAGTGATCGAGGCTTCAGCAATCAGCCCCAGCATTTT. Translated, it gives CASSDRGFSNQPQHF.

This chain connects TRBV7-8 to TRBJ2-7; 8 bases are a match to TRBD2. The CDR3 is made up of 16 amino acids. With V trimmed by 4 bases and J by 5 bases, 13 bases remained unmatched. Germline loops: CDR1 SGHVS, CDR2 FQNEAQ. CDR3 region: CASSSGNSGINDEQYF. The CDR3 bases are TGTGCCAGCAGCTCGGGAAATAGCGGGATCAACGACGAGCAGTACTTC.

V is TRBV29-1 and J is TRBJ2-7; D may be TRBD2 (6 bases). The V end lost 3 bases, the J end lost 5 bases, and 8 bases lay between the germline ends. Germline V CDR1 and CDR2: SQVTM, ANQGSEA. This CDR3 is 11 amino acids long. In nucleotides, the CDR3 is TGCAGCGTTGATTCGGGGGACGAGCAGTACTTC. This codes for CSVDSGDEQYF.

The count of this clone is one. The chain carries TRBV5-1 and TRBJ2-7, with 9 positions matching TRBD1. This CDR3 has 19 amino acids. The germline CDR1 and CDR2 sequences are SGHRS and YFSETQ. With 4 bases clipped from V and 2 bases from J, the junction kept 19 bases outside the gene matches. CDR3 sequence: CASSQDRGGSGTRPYEQYF. The CDR3 region has the DNA TGCGCCAGCAGCCAGGACAGGGGAGGGTCCGGGACCAGACCCTACGAGCAGTACTTC.

V gene TRBV5-1 combines with J gene TRBJ2-7; tentative D call: TRBD1 (5 bases). Trimming removed 4 bases at V and 0 bases at J, with 8 bases between. The CDR3 runs to 13 residues. Germline V CDR1 and CDR2: SGHRS, YFSETQ. The CDR3 loop reads CASSTTVSYEQYF. CDR3 coding DNA: TGCGCCAGCAGCACGACAGTCTCCTACGAGCAGTACTTC. Complete variable domain (other parts from reference TRBV5-1 and TRBJ2-7): KAGVTQTPRYLIKTRGQQVTLSCSPISGHRSVSWYQQTPGQGLQFLFEYFSETQRNKGNFPGRFSGRQFSNSRSEMNVSTLELGDSALYLCASSTTVSYEQYFGPGTRLTVT.

The chain combines TRBV29-1 with TRBJ1-4; D ambiguous. The V and J ends lost 6 bases and 5 bases respectively, with 16 bases between them. The CDR3 runs 14 residues. Germline CDR1 SQVTM, CDR2 ANQGSEA. The CDR3 loop is CSVSPSGVNEKLFF. The CDR3 DNA sequence: TGCAGCGTCTCCCCCTCGGGCGTCAATGAAAAACTGTTTTTT.

This clone was detected only once. The chain carries TRBV5-1 and TRBJ1-1; no reliable D call. Germline lookup yields CDR1 SGHRS and CDR2 YFSETQ. The CDR3 runs to 13 residues. V was pared by 0 bases and J by 4 bases, with 7 bases between. The CDR3: CASSLDSVTEAFF. For the CDR3, the DNA is TGCGCCAGCAGCTTGGATTCGGTCACTGAAGCTTTCTTT.

This rearrangement joins TRBV11-2 to TRBJ2-1, with D perhaps TRBD2 (5 bases). CDR3 length equals 13 residues. CDR1 and CDR2 from the germline V gene are SGHAT and FQNNGV. Trimming took off 4 bases at V and 10 bases at J, with 14 bases between the two ends. Here the CDR3 DNA reads TGTGCCAGCAGCTCGAGCGGCCATGGGGAGCAGTTCTTC. This translates into CASSSSGHGEQFF.

The V and J genes are TRBV10-3 and TRBJ1-5, with 8 bases lining up with TRBD1. The CDR3 length is 13 residues. Germline trimming cut 6 bases from V and 5 bases from J; bases unmatched to any gene: 3. Germline values: CDR1 ENHRY, CDR2 SYGVKD. The CDR3 DNA sequence: TGTGCCATCAGCGGACAGGGCCATCAGCCCCAGCATTTT. Its protein product is CAISGQGHQPQHF.

The rearrangement links TRBV7-9 to TRBJ1-3, with a possible D match to TRBD1 (6 bases). Germline V gene sequence: CDR1 SEHNR, CDR2 FQNEAQ (reference sequence). Trimming removed 6 bases from V and 0 bases from J, with 21 bases in between. This CDR3 is built from 18 residues. The CDR3 DNA follows: TGTGCCAGCAGGAGGACCATGGAGGGGGGCAGCTCTGGAAACACCATATATTTT. Its translation is CASRRTMEGGSSGNTIYF.

The chain employs TRBV19 and TRBJ2-1; D remains unclear. Looked up from germline, CDR1 is LNHDA and CDR2 is SQIVND (reference sequence). Trimming took off 2 bases at V and 8 bases at J, with 16 bases between the two ends. This CDR3 comprises 15 residues. CDR3 DNA: TGTGCCAGTAGTATATGGCTGCGACGTTTCCATGAGCAGTTCTTC. Translated, it gives CASSIWLRRFHEQFF.

V gene TRBV28 combines with J gene TRBJ2-5; no definite D call. TRBJ2-7 explains the end of the DNA better; the J call may be wrong. CDR3 size: 13 residues. Germline V gene lookup returns CDR1 MDHEN and CDR2 SYDVKM. CDR3 sequence reads: CASSLVGPYEQYF. Written as DNA, the CDR3 is TGTGCCAGCAGTTTAGTTGGGCCTTACGAGCAGTACTTC.

This chain connects TRBV4-2 to TRBJ2-1; D remains unclear. V was clipped by 1 base and J by 5 bases, with 9 bases between them. CDR1 is LGHNA, CDR2 YNFKEQ, per germline. The CDR3 has 14 amino acids. CDR3 coding DNA: TGTGCCAGCAGCCAAGTTGTCTGGAACAATGAGCAGTTCTTC. Its translation is CASSQVVWNNEQFF.

V gene TRBV7-9 combines with J gene TRBJ1-3; TRBD1 agrees at 7 bases. This CDR3 spans 14 amino acids. V lost 6 bases, J lost 1 base, and 3 bases stayed unmatched. Germline lookup yields CDR1 SEHNR and CDR2 FQNEAQ (reference sequence). CDR3 sequence: CASSTQGSGNTIYF. CDR3 nucleotides: TGTGCCAGCAGTACACAGGGGTCTGGAAACACCATATATTTT.

This clone showed up just once. The rearrangement joins TRBV5-6 to TRBJ2-7; possible D gene TRBD2, 6 bases. CDR3 length equals 17 residues. V dropped 0 bases and J dropped 0 bases, with 16 bases sitting between them. Per the germline V gene, CDR1 is SGHDT and CDR2 is YYEEEE. CDR3 in amino acids: CASSLAPQRAYSYEQYF. The CDR3 DNA follows: TGTGCCAGCAGCTTGGCCCCCCAGCGGGCCTACTCCTACGAGCAGTACTTC. Drawing the rest from reference TRBV5-6 and TRBJ2-7, the complete variable domain is DAGVTQSPTHLIKTRGQQVTLRCSPKSGHDTVSWYQQALGQGPQFIFQYYEEEERQRGNFPDRFSGHQFPNYSSELNVNALLLGDSALYLCASSLAPQRAYSYEQYFGPGTRLTVT.

The rearrangement uses TRBV2 and TRBJ2-7; TRBD1 aligns across 9 bases. Germline V gives CDR1 SNHLY, CDR2 FYNNEI. V was clipped by 6 bases and J by 12 bases; unmatched bases: 6. The CDR3 has 11 amino acids. Here the CDR3 DNA reads TGTGCCAGCAGGGTACAGGGGGCGCGGTACTTC. Protein product: CASRVQGARYF.

The rearrangement uses TRBV19 and TRBJ1-1; a weak D match, TRBD1 (5 bases). V shed 10 bases and J shed 3 bases, with 18 bases lying between them. Germline CDR1 LNHDA, CDR2 SQIVND (reference sequence). The CDR3 covers 14 residues. In DNA, the CDR3 is TGTGCCACAAAGCCCGCGGGGCTGTACACTGAAGCTTTCTTT. Encoded protein: CATKPAGLYTEAFF.

The chain joins TRBV18 to TRBJ2-5; a possible D gene is TRBD2 (5 bases). The better agreement between TRBJ2-7 and the DNA end casts doubt on the J call. The length of the CDR3 is 14 residues. Germline loops: CDR1 KGHSH, CDR2 LQKENI. The chain's CDR3 is CASSPDRGSYEQYF. The CDR3 DNA follows: TGTGCCAGCTCACCTGATCGGGGATCCTACGAGCAGTACTTC.

This clone was picked up one time. The rearrangement joins TRBV7-2 to TRBJ1-4; possibly TRBD1 for D (5 bases). Germline assignment: CDR1 SGHTA and CDR2 FQGNSA. Trimming cost V 5 bases and J 7 bases, with 20 bases left between them. CDR3 length equals 16 residues. CDR3 in amino acids: CASSRQTTRLGEKLFF. The CDR3 coding sequence is TGTGCCAGCAGCCGACAGACCACCCGCTTGGGTGAAAAACTGTTTTTT.

The chain couples TRBV19 to TRBJ1-6; 7 bases align to TRBD1. From germline, CDR1 is LNHDA and CDR2 SQIVND (reference sequence). The CDR3 has 16 residues. V trimming: 5 bases; J trimming: 7 bases; junction bases outside the gene matches: 11. The CDR3 here is CASSDRTGRLNSPLHF. For the CDR3, the DNA is TGTGCCAGTAGTGACCGGACAGGCAGATTAAATTCACCCCTCCACTTT.

The V gene is TRBV5-1, the J gene TRBJ1-1; 10 nucleotides agree with TRBD1. Looked up from germline, CDR1 is SGHRS and CDR2 is YFSETQ. The ends lost 4 bases at V and 0 bases at J; junction bases unmatched: 9. This CDR3 spans 17 amino acids. This CDR3 is CASSRGTGEAMNTEAFF. CDR3 nucleotides: TGCGCCAGCAGCAGAGGGACAGGGGAGGCCATGAACACTGAAGCTTTCTTT.

The chain has TRBV7-7 and TRBJ2-5; 8 bases are shared with TRBD1. The CDR3 is 13 residues long. With 5 bases clipped from V and 5 bases from J, the junction kept 4 bases outside the gene matches. Germline CDR1 SSHAT, CDR2 FNYEAQ (reference sequence). The CDR3 reads CASSARGLETQYF. For the CDR3, the DNA is TGTGCCAGCAGCGCCAGGGGGCTTGAGACCCAGTACTTC.

The DNA for the CDR3 is TGTGCCAGCAGCCAAGATACTAGTGGAGGGTACGAGCAGTACTTC. Protein: CASSQDTSGGYEQYF. This chain connects TRBV4-2 to TRBJ2-7; the D gene is possibly TRBD2 (6 bases). V was pared by 0 bases and J by 4 bases, with 13 bases between. The CDR3 contains 15 residues. Germline V CDR1 and CDR2: LGHNA, YNFKEQ.

V and J are TRBV6-5 and TRBJ2-7; 11 bases line up with TRBD2. The CDR3 length is 16 residues. V lost 4 bases to trimming and J lost 5 bases; unmatched junction nucleotides: 10. Germline assignment: CDR1 MNHEY and CDR2 SVGAGI. CDR3 sequence (DNA): TGTGCCAGCAGTTCTAGCGGGAGGCCCGTGGACGACGAGCAGTACTTC. This sequence encodes CASSSSGRPVDDEQYF.

V gene TRBV27 combines with J gene TRBJ2-2; D perhaps matches TRBD1 (6 bases). This CDR3 spans 14 amino acids. The V gene's germline CDR1 is MNHEY and CDR2 SMNVEV (reference sequence). V was pared by 6 bases and J by 4 bases, with 12 bases between. DNA of the CDR3: TGTGCCAGCAGCATCGGACAGCTCACCGGGGAGCTGTTTTTT. It codes for CASSIGQLTGELFF.

This chain links TRBV6-5 with TRBJ1-1; D is unresolved. Trimming took off 4 bases at V and 4 bases at J, with 13 bases between the two ends. From germline, CDR1 is MNHEY and CDR2 SVGAGI. The CDR3 runs 14 residues. The CDR3 nucleotides are TGTGCCAGCAGTTCGGTCAGGCGTACCACTGAAGCTTTCTTT. This translates into CASSSVRRTTEAFF.